This TCR beta chain was retrieved from a study of blood T cell repertoires in COVID-19. Study at large: T cells, B-cell-depleted T cells, or PBMCs provided the cDNA or gDNA that served as material.

Original methodology: Reference gene primer amplification in the assay estimated nucleated cell counts. The data were produced by immunoSEQ multiplex PCR, yet TCRdb's version contains in-frame clones alone and is incomplete. V and J calls and clone size come straight from that table; D and trimming were deduced from the DNA. The repertoire holds about 240,000 clones, with nearly 95% as singletons. Seattle patient enrollment occurred during active infection, with longitudinal follow-up thereafter. Per the germline V gene, CDR1 is KGHSH and CDR2 is LQKENI. This CDR3 is 13 amino acids long. V lost 4 bases to trimming and J lost 8 bases; unmatched junction nucleotides: 4.

Material: peripheral blood. This TCR derives from a man aged 25 to 40 with COVID-19, enrolled during active disease. The genes are TRBV18 and TRBJ2-1; 8 bases are a match to TRBD1. This chain's CDR3 is CASSRTGFDEQFF. Written as DNA, the CDR3 is TGTGCCAGCTCACGGACAGGGTTCGATGAGCAGTTCTTC.